This T cell receptor beta chain was sequenced in a study of T-cell reconstitution after alpha-beta-depleted transplantation in children. A TCRbeta library incorporating unique molecular identifiers was prepared. TCRdb reprocessed the PCR reads with MiXCR, giving one entry per CDR3 protein. The table has 200,000 to 300,000 distinct CDR3 sequences, 20% to 30% seen once. The material sequenced was PBMCs, mostly from graft donor cells, taken 360 days after TCRalphabeta/CD19-depleted stem cell transplant. The source is a female patient between 2 and 15 years old who had a stem cell transplant for congenital amegakaryocytic thrombocytopenia, so the T cells may come from the graft donor.

Written as DNA, the CDR3 is TGTGCCAGCAGCTTCTGGCGGACTAGCGGGGCCTCCTACGAGCAGTACTTC. It encodes CASSFWRTSGASYEQYF. The J gene is TRBJ2-7, the V gene TRBV7-9; 12 bases align to TRBD2. The germline V gene has CDR1 SEHNR and CDR2 FQNEAQ (reference sequence). The ends lost 3 bases at V and 0 bases at J; junction bases unmatched: 6. The CDR3 consists of 17 residues. Looking up the rest from reference TRBV7-9 and TRBJ2-7 gives the full variable domain: DTGVSQNPRHKITKRGQNVTFRCDPISEHNRLYWYRQTLGQGPEFLTYFQNEAQLEKSRLLSDRFSAERPKGSFSTLEIQRTEQGDSAMYLCASSFWRTSGASYEQYFGPGTRLTVT.